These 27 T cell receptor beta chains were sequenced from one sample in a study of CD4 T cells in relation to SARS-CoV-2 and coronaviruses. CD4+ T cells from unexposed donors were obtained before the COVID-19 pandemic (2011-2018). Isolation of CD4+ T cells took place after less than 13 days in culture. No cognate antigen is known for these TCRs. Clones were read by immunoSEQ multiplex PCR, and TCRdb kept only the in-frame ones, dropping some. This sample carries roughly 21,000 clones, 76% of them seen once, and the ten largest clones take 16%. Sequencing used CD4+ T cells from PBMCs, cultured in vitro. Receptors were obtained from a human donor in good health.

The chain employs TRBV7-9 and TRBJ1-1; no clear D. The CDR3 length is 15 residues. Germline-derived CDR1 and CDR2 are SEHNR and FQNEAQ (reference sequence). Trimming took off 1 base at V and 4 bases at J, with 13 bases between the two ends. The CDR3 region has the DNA TGTGCCAGCAGCTTAGATCCATTCAAGGGCACTGAAGCTTTCTTT. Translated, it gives CASSLDPFKGTEAFF.

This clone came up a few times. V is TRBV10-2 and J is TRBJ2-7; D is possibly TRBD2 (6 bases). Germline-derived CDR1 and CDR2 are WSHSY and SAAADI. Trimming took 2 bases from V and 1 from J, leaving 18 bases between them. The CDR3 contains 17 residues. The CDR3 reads CASSEKLGSGRSYEQYF. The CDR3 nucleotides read TGCGCCAGCAGTGAGAAACTTGGTAGCGGCCGTTCCTACGAGCAGTACTTC.

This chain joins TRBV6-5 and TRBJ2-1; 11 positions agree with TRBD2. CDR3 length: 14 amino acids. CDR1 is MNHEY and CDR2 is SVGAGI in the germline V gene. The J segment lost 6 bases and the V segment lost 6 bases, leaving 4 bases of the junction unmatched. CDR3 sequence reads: CASRPGLAANEQFF. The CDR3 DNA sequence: TGTGCCAGCAGGCCGGGACTAGCGGCCAATGAGCAGTTCTTC.

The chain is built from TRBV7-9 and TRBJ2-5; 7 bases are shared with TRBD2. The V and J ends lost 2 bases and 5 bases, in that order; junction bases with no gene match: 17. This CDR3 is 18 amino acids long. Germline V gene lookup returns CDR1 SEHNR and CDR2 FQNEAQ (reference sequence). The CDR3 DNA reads TGTGCCAGCAGCTTATCTGACGTGGGAGGGAGGGCCGGGGAGACCCAGTACTTC. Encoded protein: CASSLSDVGGRAGETQYF.

CDR3: CASSQFYEQYF. In DNA form, the CDR3 reads TGTGCCAGCAGCCAATTCTACGAGCAGTACTTC. V and J are TRBV3-1 (or the pseudogene TRBV3-2) and TRBJ2-7, with D unclear. Germline V gene lookup returns CDR1 LGHDT and CDR2 YNNKEL (reference sequence). This CDR3 has 11 residues. V shed 2 bases and J shed 3 bases, with 2 bases lying between them.

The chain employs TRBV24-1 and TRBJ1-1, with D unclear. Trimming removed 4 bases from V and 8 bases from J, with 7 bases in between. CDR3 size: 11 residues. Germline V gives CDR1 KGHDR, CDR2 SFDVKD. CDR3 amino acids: CATSDQVEAFF. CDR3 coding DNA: TGTGCCACCAGTGACCAGGTCGAAGCTTTCTTT.

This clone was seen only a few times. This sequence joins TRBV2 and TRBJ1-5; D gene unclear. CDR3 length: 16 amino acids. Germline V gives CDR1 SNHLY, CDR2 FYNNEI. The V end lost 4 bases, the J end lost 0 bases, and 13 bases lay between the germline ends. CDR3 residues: CASSGPTVYSNQPQHF. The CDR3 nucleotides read TGTGCCAGCAGTGGGCCTACGGTTTATAGCAATCAGCCCCAGCATTTT.

The CDR3 sequence: CASSQSGPSYNEQFF. CDR3 DNA: TGCGCCAGCAGCCAGAGCGGGCCTTCCTACAATGAGCAGTTCTTC. This rearrangement joins TRBV5-1 to TRBJ2-1, with a possible D match to TRBD2 (6 bases). Germline V gene data show CDR1 as SGHRS and CDR2 as YFSETQ. Trimming removed 4 bases at V and 1 base at J, with 12 bases between. The CDR3 spans 15 residues.

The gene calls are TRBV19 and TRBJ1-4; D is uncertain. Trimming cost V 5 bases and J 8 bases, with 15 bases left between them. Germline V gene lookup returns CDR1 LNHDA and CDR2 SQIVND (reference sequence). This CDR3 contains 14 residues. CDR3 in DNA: TGTGCCAGTAGTCCTAATGGAAGCGAGGAAAAACTGTTTTTT. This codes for CASSPNGSEEKLFF.

CDR3 DNA: TGTGCCAGCAACTCTAATAGCAATCAGCCCCAGCATTTT. The encoded protein is CASNSNSNQPQHF. This chain joins TRBV6-6 and TRBJ1-5; D not resolved. The CDR3 loop spans 13 amino acids. V lost 7 bases and J 0 bases, leaving 7 bases between the germline ends. Germline V gene data show CDR1 as MNHNY and CDR2 as SVGAGI (reference sequence).

Here the CDR3 reads CASSELGGPYEQYF. The CDR3 DNA reads TGTGCCAGCAGTGAACTAGGCGGACCGTACGAGCAGTACTTC. The genes are TRBV2 and TRBJ2-7; the D is unclear. CDR1 and CDR2 (germline): SNHLY, FYNNEI. The CDR3 runs to 14 residues. V dropped 2 bases and J dropped 4 bases, with 12 bases sitting between them.

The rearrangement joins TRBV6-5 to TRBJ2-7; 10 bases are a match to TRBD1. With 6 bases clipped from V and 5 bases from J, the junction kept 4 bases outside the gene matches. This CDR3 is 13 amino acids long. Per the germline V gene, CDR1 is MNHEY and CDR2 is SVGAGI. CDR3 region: CASRRGTGDEQYF. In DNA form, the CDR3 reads TGTGCCAGCAGGAGAGGGACAGGGGACGAGCAGTACTTC.

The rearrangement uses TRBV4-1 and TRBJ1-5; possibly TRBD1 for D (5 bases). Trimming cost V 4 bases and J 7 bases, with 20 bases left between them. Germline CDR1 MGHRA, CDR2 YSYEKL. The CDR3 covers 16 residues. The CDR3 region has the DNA TGCGCCAGCAGCCGGCCCGGTGGGGGTAGGGGACAGCCCCAGCATTTT. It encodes CASSRPGGGRGQPQHF.

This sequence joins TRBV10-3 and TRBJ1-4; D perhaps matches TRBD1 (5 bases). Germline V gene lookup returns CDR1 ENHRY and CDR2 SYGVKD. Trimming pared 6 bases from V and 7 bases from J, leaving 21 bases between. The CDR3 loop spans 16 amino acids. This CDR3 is CAISPSNRPPFEKLFF. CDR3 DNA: TGTGCCATCAGCCCCAGCAACAGGCCCCCCTTTGAAAAACTGTTTTTT.

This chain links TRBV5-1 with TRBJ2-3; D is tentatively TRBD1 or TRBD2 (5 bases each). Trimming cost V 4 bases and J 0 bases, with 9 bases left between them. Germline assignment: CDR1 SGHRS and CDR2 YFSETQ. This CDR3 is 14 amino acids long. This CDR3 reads CASSHRTSTDTQYF. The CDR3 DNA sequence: TGCGCCAGCAGCCACAGGACTAGCACAGATACGCAGTATTTT.

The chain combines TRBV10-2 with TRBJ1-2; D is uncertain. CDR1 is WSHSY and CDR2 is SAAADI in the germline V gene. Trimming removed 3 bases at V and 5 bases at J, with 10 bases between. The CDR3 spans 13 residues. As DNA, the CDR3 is TGCGCCAGCAGTGACAGGACTAGTTATGGCTACACCTTC. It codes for CASSDRTSYGYTF.

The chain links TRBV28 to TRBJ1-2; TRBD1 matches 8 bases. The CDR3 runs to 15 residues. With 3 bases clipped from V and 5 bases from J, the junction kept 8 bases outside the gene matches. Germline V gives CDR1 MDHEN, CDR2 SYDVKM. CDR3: CASSFYPGGGYGYTF. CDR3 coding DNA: TGTGCCAGCAGTTTTTATCCAGGGGGCGGTTATGGCTACACCTTC.

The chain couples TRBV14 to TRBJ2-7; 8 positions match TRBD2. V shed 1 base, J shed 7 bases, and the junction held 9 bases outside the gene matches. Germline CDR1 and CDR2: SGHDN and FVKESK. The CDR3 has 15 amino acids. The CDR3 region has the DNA TGTGCCAGCAGCCAAGGGAGGCCGGGAGGGAGGGAGCAGTACTTC. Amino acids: CASSQGRPGGREQYF. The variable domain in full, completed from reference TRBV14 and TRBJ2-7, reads EAGVTQFPSHSVIEKGQTVTLRCDPISGHDNLYWYRRVMGKEIKFLLHFVKESKQDESGMPNNRFLAERTGGTYSTLKVQPAELEDSGVYFCASSQGRPGGREQYFGPGTRLTVT.

The CDR3 DNA reads TGTGCCAGCAGTTACTCTTACGGCTACACCTTC. It encodes CASSYSYGYTF. The chain links TRBV6-2 or TRBV6-3 to TRBJ1-2, with D unresolved. CDR3 length equals 11 residues. Germline values: CDR1 MNHEY, CDR2 SVGEGT. The V end was cut by 0 bases, the J end by 8 bases, with 4 bases between.

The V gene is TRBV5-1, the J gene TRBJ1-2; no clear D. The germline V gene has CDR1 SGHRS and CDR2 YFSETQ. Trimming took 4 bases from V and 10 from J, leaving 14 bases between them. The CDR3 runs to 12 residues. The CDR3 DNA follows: TGCGCCAGCAGCCCTTCAGAGGGTCACTACACCTTC. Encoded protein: CASSPSEGHYTF.

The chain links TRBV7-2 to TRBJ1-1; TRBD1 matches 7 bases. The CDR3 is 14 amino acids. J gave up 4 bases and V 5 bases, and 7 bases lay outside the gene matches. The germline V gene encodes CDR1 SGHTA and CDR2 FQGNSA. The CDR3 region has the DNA TGTGCCAGCAGCCCGCAGGGGGGGACCACTGAAGCTTTCTTT. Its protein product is CASSPQGGTTEAFF.

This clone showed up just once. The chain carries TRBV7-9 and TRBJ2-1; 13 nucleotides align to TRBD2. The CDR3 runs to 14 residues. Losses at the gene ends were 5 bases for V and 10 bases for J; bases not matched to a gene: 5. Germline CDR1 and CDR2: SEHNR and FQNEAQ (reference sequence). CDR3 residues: CASSRGTSGTEQFF. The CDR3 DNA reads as TGTGCCAGCAGCCGGGGGACTAGCGGGACGGAGCAGTTCTTC.

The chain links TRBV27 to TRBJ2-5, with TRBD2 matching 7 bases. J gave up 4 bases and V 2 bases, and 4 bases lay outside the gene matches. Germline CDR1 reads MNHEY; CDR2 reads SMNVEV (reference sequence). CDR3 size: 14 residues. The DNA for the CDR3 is TGTGCCAGCAGTTTAGGGAGGGGCACAGAGACCCAGTACTTC. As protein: CASSLGRGTETQYF.

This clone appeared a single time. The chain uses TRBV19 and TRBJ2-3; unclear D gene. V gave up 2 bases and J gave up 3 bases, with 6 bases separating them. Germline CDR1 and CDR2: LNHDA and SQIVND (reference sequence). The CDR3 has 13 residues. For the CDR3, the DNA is TGTGCCAGTAGTATACCCGGGACAGATACGCAGTATTTT. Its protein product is CASSIPGTDTQYF.

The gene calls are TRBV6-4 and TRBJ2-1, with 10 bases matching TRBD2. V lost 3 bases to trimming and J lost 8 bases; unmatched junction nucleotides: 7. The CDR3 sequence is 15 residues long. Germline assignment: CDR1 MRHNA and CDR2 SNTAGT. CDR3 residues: CASSEASGSIDEQFF. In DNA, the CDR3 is TGTGCCAGCAGTGAGGCTAGCGGGAGTATAGATGAGCAGTTCTTC.

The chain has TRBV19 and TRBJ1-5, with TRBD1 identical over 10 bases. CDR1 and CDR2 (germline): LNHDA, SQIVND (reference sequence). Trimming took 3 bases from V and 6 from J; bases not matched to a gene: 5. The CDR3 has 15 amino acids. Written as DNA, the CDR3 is TGTGCCAGTAGTATGGGACAGGGGCTAGGTCAGCCCCAGCATTTT. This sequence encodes CASSMGQGLGQPQHF.

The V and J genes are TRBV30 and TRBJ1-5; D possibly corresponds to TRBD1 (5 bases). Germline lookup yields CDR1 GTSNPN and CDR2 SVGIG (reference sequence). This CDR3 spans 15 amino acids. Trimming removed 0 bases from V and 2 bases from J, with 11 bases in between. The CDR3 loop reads CAWSVGQPGNQPQHF. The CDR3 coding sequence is TGTGCCTGGAGTGTAGGACAACCCGGCAATCAGCCCCAGCATTTT.